These 17 T cell receptor beta chains share one sample of origin, sequenced in a study of T-cell reconstitution after alpha-beta-depleted transplantation in children. As it was prepared, the TCRbeta library received unique molecular identifiers. TCRdb re-analysed the PCR reads in MiXCR, keeping a single row per CDR3 protein. The data hold about 590,000 distinct CDR3 sequences, with 13% observed a single time. Specimen: PBMCs, mostly from graft donor cells, collected 360 days after TCRalphabeta/CD19-depleted stem cell transplant. The receptors here all came from a male patient aged 10 to 17 who had a stem cell transplant for acute myeloid leukemia, so the T cells may come from the graft donor.

This clonotype was picked up a small number of times. The rearrangement uses TRBV6-5 and TRBJ2-1, with D uncertain. CDR1 and CDR2 (germline): MNHEY, SVGAGI. The CDR3 runs 12 residues. With 0 bases removed from V and 9 bases from J, the gap between germline ends came to 6 bases. CDR3 protein: CASSYSFGEQFF. The CDR3 DNA reads TGTGCCAGCAGTTACTCTTTCGGTGAGCAGTTCTTC.

This clonotype was seen many times. This chain uses TRBV20-1 with TRBJ2-3; 7 bases are shared with TRBD1. The V gene end was trimmed by 1 base and the J gene end by 2 bases; junction bases not matched to a gene: 6. This CDR3 is 15 amino acids long. The germline V gene encodes CDR1 DFQATT and CDR2 SNEGSKA (reference sequence). CDR3 in DNA: TGCAGTGCTAGAGTGCCGGGGACAGCCACAGATACGCAGTATTTT. Translation gives CSARVPGTATDTQYF.

The sample holds many counts of this clonotype. The V gene is TRBV7-3, the J gene TRBJ2-3; no reliable D call. Germline V gene data show CDR1 as SGHTA and CDR2 as FQGTGA. The CDR3 runs to 13 residues. Trimming stripped 5 bases from V and 2 bases from J, with 8 bases between. CDR3 sequence (DNA): TGTGCCAGCAGCCCCAATTTCACAGATACGCAGTATTTT. The encoded protein is CASSPNFTDTQYF.

The chain combines TRBV7-3 with TRBJ2-3; TRBD2 agrees at 10 bases. CDR3 size: 17 residues. From germline, CDR1 is SGHTA and CDR2 FQGTGA. V dropped 6 bases and J dropped 1; count of bases not matched to a gene: 10. The CDR3 spells CASSRQAGGPGTDTQYF. CDR3 coding DNA: TGTGCCAGCAGTCGCCAAGCGGGAGGGCCGGGCACAGATACGCAGTATTTT.

This clonotype was observed a few times. This chain uses TRBV7-3 with TRBJ2-1; D is perhaps TRBD2 (6 bases). Looked up from germline, CDR1 is SGHTA and CDR2 is FQGTGA. This CDR3 spans 15 amino acids. V was cut by 5 bases and J by 5 bases, with 16 bases left in between. DNA of the CDR3: TGTGCCAGCAGCCCAAAAGGACTATACCACAATGAGCAGTTCTTC. As protein: CASSPKGLYHNEQFF.

This clonotype occurred many times. This sequence joins TRBV4-3 and TRBJ2-7; D call uncertain. The germline V and J ends were trimmed by 5 bases and 3 bases, with 17 bases remaining between them. This CDR3 is 15 amino acids long. Germline assignment: CDR1 LGHNA and CDR2 YSLEER. CDR3 loop: CASSSSLGPNYEQYF. DNA of the CDR3: TGCGCCAGCAGCTCGAGCCTCGGGCCAAACTACGAGCAGTACTTC.

This clonotype was recorded many times. The chain joins TRBV2 to TRBJ2-3; a possible D gene is TRBD2 (6 bases). This CDR3 is built from 17 residues. Trimming took off 2 bases at V and 6 bases at J, with 21 bases between the two ends. Germline values: CDR1 SNHLY, CDR2 FYNNEI. DNA for the CDR3: TGTGCCAGCAGTGAAACTGGAGCAGGAGGGCCAACTGATACGCAGTATTTT. Protein product: CASSETGAGGPTDTQYF.

This clonotype occurred a few times. The V call is TRBV20-1, the J call TRBJ2-1; 10 positions agree with TRBD2. CDR1 is DFQATT and CDR2 is SNEGSKA in the germline V gene (reference sequence). The CDR3 extends over 15 amino acids. The trim removed 3 bases at V and 4 bases at J, leaving 6 bases unmatched. CDR3 residues: CSARATSGKYNEQFF. The CDR3 coding sequence is TGCAGTGCTAGGGCTACTAGCGGGAAGTACAATGAGCAGTTCTTC.

This clonotype was observed many times. V and J are TRBV29-1 and TRBJ2-5, with TRBD2 identical over 7 bases. V shed 7 bases and J 4 bases; nucleotides not matched to a gene: 0. The germline gives CDR1 SQVTM, CDR2 ANQGSEA. This CDR3 spans 10 amino acids. Written as DNA, the CDR3 is TGCAGCGCGGGGGGAGAGACCCAGTACTTC. Protein product: CSAGGETQYF.

The chain combines TRBV27 with TRBJ2-1; D perhaps matches TRBD1 (6 bases). The CDR3 loop spans 15 amino acids. Germline-derived CDR1 and CDR2 are MNHEY and SMNVEV (reference sequence). V dropped 1 base and J dropped 3 bases, with 10 bases sitting between them. The CDR3 bases are TGTGCCAGCAGTTTATATGGACAGCTCTACAATGAGCAGTTCTTC. Translating gives CASSLYGQLYNEQFF.

The chain is built from TRBV2 and TRBJ2-2, with TRBD2 identical over 12 bases. Per germline, CDR1 SNHLY and CDR2 FYNNEI. The CDR3 totals 16 residues. The trim removed 7 bases at V and 3 bases at J, leaving 6 bases unmatched. CDR3 sequence (DNA): TGTGCCAGCAAGACTAGCGGGAGATTGGACACCGGGGAGCTGTTTTTT. It is translated as CASKTSGRLDTGELFF.

This clonotype has just a few counts. The chain links TRBV12-3 or TRBV12-4 to TRBJ1-1; D not resolved. CDR3 size: 14 residues. Deletions cut 2 bases from V and 6 bases from J, with 13 bases between. CDR3 loop: CASSLSSPGAEAFF. The CDR3 DNA reads TGTGCCAGCAGTTTATCATCTCCTGGCGCTGAAGCTTTCTTT.

The chain is built from TRBV4-3 and TRBJ2-2; 11 positions agree with TRBD2. The CDR3 loop spans 18 amino acids. Germline V lookup: CDR1 LGHNA, CDR2 YSLEER. The junction had 8 bases not matched to a gene; V was cut back by 0 bases and J by 5 bases. CDR3 residues: CASSQEVLAGAYTGELFF. The DNA for the CDR3 is TGCGCCAGCAGCCAAGAGGTACTAGCGGGAGCTTATACCGGGGAGCTGTTTTTT.

The chain joins TRBV12-3 or TRBV12-4 to TRBJ2-7; the D gene is possibly TRBD1 (6 bases). The CDR3 spans 14 residues. Trimming pared 7 bases from V and 4 bases from J, leaving 17 bases between. The CDR3 bases are TGTGCCAGCAAATTAACAGGGTCCCCTTACGAGCAGTACTTC. This gives the protein CASKLTGSPYEQYF.

This clonotype occurred many times. The chain couples TRBV5-1 to TRBJ2-1; either TRBD1 or TRBD2 may fit D (5 bases each). Trimming removed 0 bases from V and 1 base from J, with 11 bases in between. The V gene's germline CDR1 is SGHRS and CDR2 YFSETQ. The CDR3 runs 16 residues. CDR3 region: CASSLGGPPSYNEQFF. In DNA form, the CDR3 reads TGCGCCAGCAGCTTGGGGGGACCGCCGTCCTACAATGAGCAGTTCTTC. The variable domain in full, completed from reference TRBV5-1 and TRBJ2-1, reads KAGVTQTPRYLIKTRGQQVTLSCSPISGHRSVSWYQQTPGQGLQFLFEYFSETQRNKGNFPGRFSGRQFSNSRSEMNVSTLELGDSALYLCASSLGGPPSYNEQFFGPGTRLTVL.

The chain links TRBV18 to TRBJ2-5; D not resolved. Trimming pared 3 bases from V and 0 bases from J, leaving 8 bases between. CDR1 and CDR2 from the germline V gene are KGHSH and LQKENI. The CDR3 has 14 amino acids. Here the CDR3 DNA reads TGTGCCAGCTCACCCCAGGTGAACCAAGAGACCCAGTACTTC. Translated, it gives CASSPQVNQETQYF.

The chain carries TRBV15 and TRBJ2-2, with a tentative D call TRBD2 (6 bases). Between the trimmed V and J ends, which lost 0 bases and 6 bases, there was a span of 14 bases. The CDR3 is 16 amino acids. Germline assignment: CDR1 LNHNV and CDR2 YYDKDF (reference sequence). The CDR3: CATSRERGEVAGELFF. In nucleotides, the CDR3 is TGTGCCACCAGCAGAGAGCGCGGGGAGGTTGCCGGGGAGCTGTTTTTT. Combining the CDR3 with reference TRBV15 and TRBJ2-2 gives the whole variable domain DAMVIQNPRYQVTQFGKPVTLSCSQTLNHNVMYWYQQKSSQAPKLLFHYYDKDFNNEADTPDNFQSRRPNTSFCFLDIRSPGLGDTAMYLCATSRERGEVAGELFFGEGSRLTVL.